This entry lists 12 T cell receptor beta chains sequenced from one sample in a study of T cell responses to AZD1222 COVID-19 vaccine. Assay used: immunoSEQ multiplex PCR; TCRdb lists only in-frame clones, some missing. The sample holds about 150,000 clones, roughly 94% seen once. The sequences come from peripheral blood, collected on day 0 of AZD1222 vaccination. The receptors originated from an adult in good health.

This clone was counted only a few times. The chain links TRBV24-1 to TRBJ2-5; weak D call: TRBD1 (6 bases). The germline V gene encodes CDR1 KGHDR and CDR2 SFDVKD. The CDR3 is 16 amino acids. V lost 1 base and J lost 2, with 13 bases in between. CDR3 sequence: CATSDFPSGTQETQYF. The CDR3 DNA follows: TGTGCCACCAGTGATTTCCCCTCCGGGACACAAGAGACCCAGTACTTC.

The gene calls are TRBV18 and TRBJ1-1; no definite D call. Germline CDR1 is KGHSH and CDR2 is LQKENI. The CDR3 totals 13 residues. V was shortened by 2 bases and J by 3 bases, with 7 bases between the two germline ends. The CDR3 spells CASSPGQYTEAFF. DNA of the CDR3: TGTGCCAGCTCACCAGGGCAATACACTGAAGCTTTCTTT.

A single count supports this clone. V and J are TRBV6-6 and TRBJ1-2; 7 positions match TRBD1. Trimming took 2 bases from V and 4 from J; bases not matched to a gene: 4. CDR1 is MNHNY, CDR2 SVGAGI, per germline (reference sequence). The CDR3 covers 14 residues. The CDR3 sequence is CASSYGPGGYGYTF. The CDR3 coding sequence is TGTGCCAGCAGTTACGGGCCAGGGGGCTATGGCTACACCTTC.

V and J are TRBV30 and TRBJ2-1, with 7 bases that match TRBD2. The CDR3 extends over 16 amino acids. Germline CDR1 reads GTSNPN; CDR2 reads SVGIG (reference sequence). Trimming cost V 5 bases and J 8 bases; bases outside gene matches: 18. The CDR3 DNA reads TGTGCCTGGGGAGGGGATACAGCGGGACTTCGGCATGAGCAGTTCTTC. It codes for CAWGGDTAGLRHEQFF.

The chain employs TRBV7-9 and TRBJ1-1; D remains ambiguous. Germline lookup yields CDR1 SEHNR and CDR2 FQNEAQ (reference sequence). The ends were cut back, 1 base at V and 3 bases at J, with 12 bases in the middle. The CDR3 has 15 residues. The CDR3 DNA follows: TGTGCCAGCAGCTTAGACGGCTTCGGGGACACTGAAGCTTTCTTT. This gives the protein CASSLDGFGDTEAFF. The variable domain in full, completed from reference TRBV7-9 and TRBJ1-1, reads DTGVSQNPRHKITKRGQNVTFRCDPISEHNRLYWYRQTLGQGPEFLTYFQNEAQLEKSRLLSDRFSAERPKGSFSTLEIQRTEQGDSAMYLCASSLDGFGDTEAFFGQGTRLTVV.

This sequence joins TRBV7-9 and TRBJ1-2; 8 bases match TRBD1. V lost 4 bases and J lost 8; bases outside the gene matches: 6. Germline CDR1 reads SEHNR; CDR2 reads FQNEAQ (reference sequence). The CDR3 consists of 13 residues. The CDR3 protein is CASSSTGTGGYTF. The CDR3 coding sequence is TGTGCCAGCAGCTCAACCGGGACAGGCGGCTACACCTTC.

The chain uses TRBV6-2 or TRBV6-3 and TRBJ1-2, with 7 positions matching TRBD1. Trimming at V came to 5 bases and at J to 2 bases, leaving 8 bases not matched to a gene. Germline-derived CDR1 and CDR2 are MNHEY and SVGEGT. The CDR3 covers 15 residues. Written as DNA, the CDR3 is TGTGCCAGCAGTGACAACAGGGGATGGAACTATGGCTACACCTTC. Residues: CASSDNRGWNYGYTF.

The chain links TRBV29-1 to TRBJ1-2; D call uncertain. Between the trimmed V and J ends, which lost 0 bases and 4 bases, there was a span of 12 bases. CDR1 and CDR2 from the germline V gene are SQVTM and ANQGSEA. There are 14 residues in the CDR3. The DNA for the CDR3 is TGCAGCGTTGAAGATTGGGAGATCCTCTATGGCTACACCTTC. Protein product: CSVEDWEILYGYTF.

The chain employs TRBV5-1 and TRBJ2-1, with D perhaps TRBD2 (6 bases). The CDR3 consists of 15 residues. Germline CDR1 is SGHRS and CDR2 is YFSETQ. With 0 bases removed from V and 7 bases from J, the gap between germline ends came to 14 bases. CDR3 region: CASSLVGTPPNEQFF. CDR3 DNA sequence: TGCGCCAGCAGCTTGGTTGGGACTCCACCGAATGAGCAGTTCTTC.

This clone was picked up one time. This chain connects TRBV2 to TRBJ2-6; no reliable D call. CDR1 is SNHLY, CDR2 FYNNEI, per germline. The CDR3 extends over 15 amino acids. The V and J ends lost 4 bases and 0 bases respectively, with 7 bases between them. The CDR3 loop reads CASSGVTSGANVLTF. The CDR3 nucleotides are TGTGCCAGCAGTGGAGTGACCTCTGGGGCCAACGTCCTGACTTTC. The whole variable domain, filled in from reference TRBV2 and TRBJ2-6, reads EPEVTQTPSHQVTQMGQEVILRCVPISNHLYFYWYRQILGQKVEFLVSFYNNEISEKSEIFDDQFSVERPDGSNFTLKIRSTKLEDSAMYFCASSGVTSGANVLTFGAGSRLTVL.

V gene TRBV6-4 combines with J gene TRBJ1-4; 9 positions match TRBD1. This CDR3 comprises 19 residues. The J segment lost 0 bases and the V segment lost 0 bases, leaving 8 bases of the junction unmatched. Germline V lookup: CDR1 MRHNA, CDR2 SNTAGT. This CDR3 reads CASSDSDRGRFATNEKLFF. The CDR3 DNA is TGTGCCAGCAGTGACTCGGACAGGGGCCGGTTTGCAACTAATGAAAAACTGTTTTTT.

V and J are TRBV27 and TRBJ1-1; D is ambiguous. Germline V gene lookup returns CDR1 MNHEY and CDR2 SMNVEV (reference sequence). The CDR3 consists of 11 residues. The V and J ends lost 6 bases and 7 bases respectively, with 9 bases between them. CDR3 sequence reads: CASRKGLEAFF. The DNA for the CDR3 is TGTGCCAGCAGAAAGGGCCTTGAAGCTTTCTTT.